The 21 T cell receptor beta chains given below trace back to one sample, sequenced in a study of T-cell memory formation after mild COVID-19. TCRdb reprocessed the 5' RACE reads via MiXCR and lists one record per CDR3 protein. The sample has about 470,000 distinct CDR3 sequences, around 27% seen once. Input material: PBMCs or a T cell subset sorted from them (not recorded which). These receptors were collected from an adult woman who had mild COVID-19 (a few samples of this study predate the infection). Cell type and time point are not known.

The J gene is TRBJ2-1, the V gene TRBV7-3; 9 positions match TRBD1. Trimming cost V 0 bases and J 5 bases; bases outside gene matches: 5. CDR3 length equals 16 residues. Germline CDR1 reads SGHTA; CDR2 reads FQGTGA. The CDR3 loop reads CASSLTSGTGNNEQFF. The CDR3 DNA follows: TGTGCCAGCAGCTTAACGTCCGGGACAGGGAACAATGAGCAGTTCTTC.

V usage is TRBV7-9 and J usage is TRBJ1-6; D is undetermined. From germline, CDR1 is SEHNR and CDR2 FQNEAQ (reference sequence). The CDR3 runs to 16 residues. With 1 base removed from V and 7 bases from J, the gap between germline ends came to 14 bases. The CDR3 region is CASSLGTGSLNSPLHF. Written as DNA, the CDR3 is TGTGCCAGCAGCTTAGGCACCGGGTCGTTAAATTCACCCCTCCACTTT.

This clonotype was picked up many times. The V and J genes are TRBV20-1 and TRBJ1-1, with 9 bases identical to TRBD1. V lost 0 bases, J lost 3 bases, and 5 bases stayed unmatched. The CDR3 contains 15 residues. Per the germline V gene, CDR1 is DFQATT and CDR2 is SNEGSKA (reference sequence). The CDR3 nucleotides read TGCAGTGCTAGAGAACAGGGGGCCTTGGACACTGAAGCTTTCTTT. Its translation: CSAREQGALDTEAFF.

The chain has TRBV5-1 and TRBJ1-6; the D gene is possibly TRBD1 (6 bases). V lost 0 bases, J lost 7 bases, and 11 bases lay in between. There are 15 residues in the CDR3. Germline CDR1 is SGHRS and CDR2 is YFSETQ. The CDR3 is CASSLGSQGNSPLHF. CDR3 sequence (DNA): TGCGCCAGCAGCTTGGGTAGCCAGGGGAATTCACCCCTCCACTTT.

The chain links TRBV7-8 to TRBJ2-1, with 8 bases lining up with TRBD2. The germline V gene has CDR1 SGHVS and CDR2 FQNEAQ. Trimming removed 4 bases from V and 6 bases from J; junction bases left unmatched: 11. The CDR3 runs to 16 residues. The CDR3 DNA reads TGTGCCAGCAGCTCGCTAACTAGCGGTCCGCCCAATGAGCAGTTCTTC. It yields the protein CASSSLTSGPPNEQFF.

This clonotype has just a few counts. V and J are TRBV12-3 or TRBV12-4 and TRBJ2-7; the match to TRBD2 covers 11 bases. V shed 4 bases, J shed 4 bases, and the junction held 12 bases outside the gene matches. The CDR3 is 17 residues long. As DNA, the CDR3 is TGTGCCAGCAGTTGGTTCACGGGTGCTAGCGGGAGGTACGAGCAGTACTTC. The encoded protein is CASSWFTGASGRYEQYF.

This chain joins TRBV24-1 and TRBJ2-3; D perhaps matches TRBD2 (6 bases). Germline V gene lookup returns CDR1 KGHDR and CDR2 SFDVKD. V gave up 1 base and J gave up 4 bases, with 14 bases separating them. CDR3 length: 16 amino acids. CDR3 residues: CATSDFENSGPDTQYF. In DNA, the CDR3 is TGTGCCACCAGTGATTTCGAGAATAGCGGCCCAGATACGCAGTATTTT.

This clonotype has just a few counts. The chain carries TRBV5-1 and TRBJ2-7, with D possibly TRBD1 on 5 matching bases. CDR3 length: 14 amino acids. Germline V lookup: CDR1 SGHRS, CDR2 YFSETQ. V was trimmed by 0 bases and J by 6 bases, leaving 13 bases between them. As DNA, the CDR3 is TGCGCCAGCAGCTTGGTCCAGGGCTCGGGCGAGCAGTACTTC. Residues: CASSLVQGSGEQYF.

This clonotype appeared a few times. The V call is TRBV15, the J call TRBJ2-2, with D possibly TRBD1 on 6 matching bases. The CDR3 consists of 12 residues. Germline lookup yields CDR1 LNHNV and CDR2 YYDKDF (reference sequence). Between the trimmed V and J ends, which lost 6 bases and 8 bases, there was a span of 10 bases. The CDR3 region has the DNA TGTGCCACCAGTCCCGGACAGGGGGAGCTGTTTTTT. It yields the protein CATSPGQGELFF.

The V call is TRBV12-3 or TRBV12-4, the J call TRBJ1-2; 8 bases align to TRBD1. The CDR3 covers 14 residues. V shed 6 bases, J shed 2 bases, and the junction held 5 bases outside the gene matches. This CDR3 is CASSKRQGNYGYTF. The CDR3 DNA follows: TGTGCCAGCAGCAAAAGACAGGGGAACTATGGCTACACCTTC.

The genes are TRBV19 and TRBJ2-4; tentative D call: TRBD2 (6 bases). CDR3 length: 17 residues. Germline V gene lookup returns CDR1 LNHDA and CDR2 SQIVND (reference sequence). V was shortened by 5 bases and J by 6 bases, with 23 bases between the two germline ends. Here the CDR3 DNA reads TGTGCCAGTAGTCCACCCCCAAATAGCGGAGCCCGAAACATTCAGTACTTC. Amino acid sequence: CASSPPPNSGARNIQYF.

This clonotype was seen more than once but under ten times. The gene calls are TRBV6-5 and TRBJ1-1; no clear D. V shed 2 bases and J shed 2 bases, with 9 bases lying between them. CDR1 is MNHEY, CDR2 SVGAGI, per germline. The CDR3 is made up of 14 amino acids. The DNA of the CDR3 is TGTGCCAGCAGTTACCAGGAGCTAAACACTGAAGCTTTCTTT. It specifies CASSYQELNTEAFF.

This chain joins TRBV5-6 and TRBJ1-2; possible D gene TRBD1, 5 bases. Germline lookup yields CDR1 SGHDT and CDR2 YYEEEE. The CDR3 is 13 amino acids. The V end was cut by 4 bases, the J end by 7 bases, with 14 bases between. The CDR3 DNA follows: TGTGCCAGCAGCCTAAGGACTGGGGGTGGCTACACCTTC. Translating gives CASSLRTGGGYTF.

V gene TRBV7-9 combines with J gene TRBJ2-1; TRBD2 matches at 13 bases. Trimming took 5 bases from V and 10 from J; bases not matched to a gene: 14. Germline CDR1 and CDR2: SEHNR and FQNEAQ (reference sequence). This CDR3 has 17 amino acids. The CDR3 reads CASSPTPTSGRPCEQFF. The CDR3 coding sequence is TGTGCCAGCAGCCCCACCCCGACTAGCGGGAGGCCCTGCGAGCAGTTCTTC.

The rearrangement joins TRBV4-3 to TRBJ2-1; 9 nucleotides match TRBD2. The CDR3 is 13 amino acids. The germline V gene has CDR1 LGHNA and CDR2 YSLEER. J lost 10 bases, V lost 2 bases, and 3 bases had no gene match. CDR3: CASSQFLAGEQFF. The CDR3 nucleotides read TGCGCCAGCAGCCAATTCCTAGCGGGAGAGCAGTTCTTC.

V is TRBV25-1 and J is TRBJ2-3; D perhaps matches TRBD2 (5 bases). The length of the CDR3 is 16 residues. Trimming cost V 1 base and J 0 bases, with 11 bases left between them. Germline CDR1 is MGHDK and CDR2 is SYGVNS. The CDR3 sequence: CASSELGEISTDTQYF. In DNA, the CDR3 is TGTGCCAGCAGTGAATTGGGAGAAATTAGCACAGATACGCAGTATTTT. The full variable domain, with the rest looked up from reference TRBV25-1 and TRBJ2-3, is EADIYQTPRYLVIGTGKKITLECSQTMGHDKMYWYQQDPGMELHLIHYSYGVNSTEKGDLSSESTVSRIRTEHFPLTLESARPSHTSQYLCASSELGEISTDTQYFGPGTRLTVL.

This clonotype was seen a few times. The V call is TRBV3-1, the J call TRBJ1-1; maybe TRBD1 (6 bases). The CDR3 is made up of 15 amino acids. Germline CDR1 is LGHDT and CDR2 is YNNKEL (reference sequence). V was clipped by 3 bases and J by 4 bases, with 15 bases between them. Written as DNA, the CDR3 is TGTGCCAGCAGCCAGCACAGGGCCGGCAGCACTGAAGCTTTCTTT. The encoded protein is CASSQHRAGSTEAFF.

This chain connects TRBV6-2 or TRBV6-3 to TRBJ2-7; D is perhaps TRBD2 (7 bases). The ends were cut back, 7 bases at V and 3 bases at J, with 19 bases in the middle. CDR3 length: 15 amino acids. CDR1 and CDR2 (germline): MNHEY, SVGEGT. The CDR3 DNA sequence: TGTGCCAGCACGGGGGCGGGAGTGGATCTCTACGAGCAGTACTTC. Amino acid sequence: CASTGAGVDLYEQYF.

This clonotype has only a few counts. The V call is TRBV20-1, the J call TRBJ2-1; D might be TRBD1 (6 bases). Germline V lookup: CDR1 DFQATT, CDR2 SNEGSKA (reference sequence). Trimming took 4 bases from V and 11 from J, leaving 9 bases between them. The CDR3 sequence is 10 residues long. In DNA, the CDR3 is TGCAGTGCTACCCGGGACAAGCAGTTCTTC. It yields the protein CSATRDKQFF.

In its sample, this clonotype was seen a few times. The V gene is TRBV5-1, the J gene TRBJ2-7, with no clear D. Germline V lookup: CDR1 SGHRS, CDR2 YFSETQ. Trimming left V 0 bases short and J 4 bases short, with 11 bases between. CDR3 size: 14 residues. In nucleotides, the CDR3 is TGCGCCAGCAGCTTGGGCCCCCTGGGATACGAGCAGTACTTC. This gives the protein CASSLGPLGYEQYF.

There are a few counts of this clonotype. The CDR3 nucleotides read TGTGCCAGCACTACGGGGGTAGCGGGAGTTGGTGAGCAGTTCTTC. Protein sequence: CASTTGVAGVGEQFF. The chain links TRBV2 to TRBJ2-1; 9 bases fit TRBD2. Trimming took 7 bases from V and 9 from J; bases not matched to a gene: 13. Germline V gene lookup returns CDR1 SNHLY and CDR2 FYNNEI. CDR3 length equals 15 residues.